These T cell receptor beta chains were read from a single sample in a study of T cells after yellow fever vaccination. TCRdb reprocessed the 5' RACE reads via MiXCR and lists one record per CDR3 protein. Among under 6,000 distinct CDR3 sequences listed, under 4% were seen once. This material consisted of PBMCs, either bulk or a sorted T-cell subset (CD4+, CD8+, memory, or dextramer-sorted; not recorded which), taken 15 days after the yellow fever booster vaccination. The source is a man between 25 and 39 years old who received the YFV17D yellow fever vaccine. Each CDR3 is given with its conserved first and last residue. Fields, in order: J gene, D gene, V gene, clone size, CDR3 length, CDR3 protein, CDR3 DNA. D genes are given only for firm matches. The listing skips clone size in some rows; elsewhere it reads once, few, many or a size class.

TRBJ1-1 | - | TRBV5-1 | medium-sized | 15 | CASSFGGRGNTEAFF | TGCGCCAGCAGCTTCGGCGGGAGAGGGAACACTGAAGCTTTCTTT
TRBJ2-1 | - | TRBV29-1 | medium-sized | 16 | CSVMEGRPPSYNEQFF | TGCAGCGTGATGGAGGGTAGGCCCCCTTCCTACAATGAGCAGTTCTTC
TRBJ2-1 | - | TRBV3-1 | few | 17 | CASCQGASPGPYNEQFF | TGTGCCTCCTGCCAAGGGGCTAGCCCGGGACCCTACAATGAGCAGTTCTTC
TRBJ2-1 | TRBD2 | TRBV5-1 | medium-sized | 18 | CASSLATSGSSSYNEQFF | TGCGCCAGCAGCTTGGCCACTAGCGGGTCGAGCTCCTACAATGAGCAGTTCTTC
TRBJ2-3 | - | TRBV20-1 | many | 15 | CSASQTFGSTDTQYF | TGCAGTGCTAGCCAGACCTTTGGGAGCACAGATACGCAGTATTTT
TRBJ2-3 | - | TRBV24-1 | medium-sized | 15 | CATSDQAWPQDTQYF | TGTGCCACCAGTGACCAGGCCTGGCCACAGGATACGCAGTATTTT
TRBJ2-2 | TRBD1 | TRBV10-2 | many | 15 | CASERQGAHTGELFF | TGCGCCAGCGAAAGACAGGGTGCGCACACCGGGGAGCTGTTTTTT
TRBJ2-2 | TRBD1 | TRBV7-3 | medium-sized | 15 | CASRRDRGDTGELFF | TGTGCCAGCAGAAGAGACAGGGGTGACACCGGGGAGCTGTTTTTT
TRBJ2-1 | - | TRBV11-2 | many | 12 | CASQNLYNEQFF | TGTGCCAGCCAAAACCTCTACAATGAGCAGTTCTTC
TRBJ1-6 | TRBD1 | TRBV20-1 | medium-sized | 15 | CSATPDRGLGSPLHF | TGCAGTGCTACCCCCGACAGGGGGCTTGGGTCACCCCTCCACTTT
TRBJ2-3 | TRBD2 | TRBV7-8 | many | 18 | CASSQPRRTSGNPDTQYF | TGTGCCAGCAGCCAGCCTAGACGGACTAGCGGGAATCCAGATACGCAGTATTTT
TRBJ2-2 | - | TRBV11-1 | many | 16 | CASSLVGSGYTGELFF | TGTGCCAGCAGCTTAGTGGGGAGCGGGTACACCGGGGAGCTGTTTTTT
TRBJ1-4 | - | TRBV12-3/TRBV12-4 | many | 16 | CASSFSAGRGNEKLFF | TGTGCCAGCAGTTTCTCGGCGGGCAGGGGAAATGAAAAACTGTTTTTT
TRBJ2-3 | TRBD1 | TRBV18 | - | 12 | CASSPPGGTQYF | TGTGCCAGCTCACCGCCAGGGGGTACGCAGTATTTT
TRBJ2-4 | TRBD2 | TRBV23-1 | many | 17 | CASRSTSGSLVKNIQYF | TGCGCCAGCAGGAGCACTAGCGGGAGTTTAGTCAAAAACATTCAGTACTTC
TRBJ2-1 | - | TRBV5-1 | many | 13 | CASSFANGGEQFF | TGCGCCAGCAGCTTCGCGAATGGTGGTGAGCAGTTCTTC
TRBJ2-1 | - | TRBV7-3 | many | 13 | CASSLTSDSEQFF | TGTGCCAGCAGCTTAACGAGTGATAGTGAGCAGTTCTTC
TRBJ2-3 | TRBD2 | TRBV7-6 | many | 17 | CASSFFSQAGAPDTQYF | TGTGCCAGCAGCTTTTTCAGCCAGGCGGGAGCTCCAGATACGCAGTATTTT
TRBJ2-6 | - | TRBV6-1 | many | 14 | CASSVYSGANVLTF | TGTGCCAGCAGTGTCTACTCTGGGGCCAACGTCCTGACTTTC
TRBJ2-1 | - | TRBV10-3 | many | 16 | CAISPVIAYITDEQFF | TGTGCCATCAGTCCCGTTATAGCGTATATAACCGATGAGCAGTTCTTC
TRBJ2-2 | TRBD2 | TRBV11-3 | many | 15 | CASSPGLADTGELFF | TGTGCCAGCAGCCCCGGACTAGCGGACACCGGGGAGCTGTTTTTT
TRBJ2-5 | TRBD1 | TRBV20-1 | many | 14 | CSALGQGGGETQYF | TGCAGTGCCCTGGGACAGGGGGGGGGAGAGACCCAGTACTTC
TRBJ2-5 | TRBD2 | TRBV3-1 | many | 15 | CASSPIAGEGQTQYF | TGTGCCAGCAGCCCTATAGCGGGTGAGGGGCAGACCCAGTACTTC
TRBJ2-7 | TRBD2 | TRBV5-1 | many | 15 | CASSPIRDYAGEQYF | TGCGCCAGCAGCCCGATCCGGGACTACGCGGGGGAGCAGTACTTC
TRBJ1-4 | TRBD1 | TRBV28 | many | 16 | CASSLPKGQGKEKLFF | TGTGCCAGCAGTTTACCTAAGGGACAGGGAAAAGAAAAACTGTTTTTT
TRBJ2-7 | - | TRBV30 | medium-sized | 10 | CAWSGYEQYF | TGTGCCTGGAGTGGATACGAGCAGTACTTC
TRBJ2-5 | - | TRBV6-5 | many | 14 | CASSYPGFQETQYF | TGTGCCAGCAGTTACCCGGGGTTCCAAGAGACCCAGTACTTC
TRBJ2-3 | - | TRBV7-6 | many | 14 | CASSLGGAGDTQYF | TGTGCCAGCAGCTTGGGGGGGGCGGGAGATACGCAGTATTTT
TRBJ2-7 | - | TRBV29-1 | many | 16 | CSVEDVVGQGAYEQYF | TGCAGCGTTGAAGATGTGGTGGGGCAGGGAGCCTACGAGCAGTACTTC
TRBJ2-3 | TRBD1 | TRBV29-1 | medium-sized | 13 | CSVMDRVTDTQYF | TGCAGCGTTATGGACAGGGTGACAGATACGCAGTATTTT
TRBJ1-1 | - | TRBV4-3 | many | 16 | CASSQDPGGYSTEAFF | TGCGCCAGCAGCCAAGACCCCGGAGGGTATAGCACTGAAGCTTTCTTT
TRBJ2-3 | TRBD2 | TRBV29-1 | many | 15 | CSVVVAGASTDTQYF | TGCAGCGTTGTTGTAGCGGGGGCCAGCACAGATACGCAGTATTTT
TRBJ2-2 | - | TRBV5-5 | many | 14 | CASSFYWNTGELFF | TGTGCCAGCAGCTTCTATTGGAACACCGGGGAGCTGTTTTTT
TRBJ2-7 | TRBD1 | TRBV6-2/TRBV6-3 | many | 11 | CASSSRQGGYF | TGTGCCAGCAGCTCAAGACAGGGTGGGTACTTC
TRBJ2-7 | TRBD2 | TRBV27 | many | 15 | CASSLRTSGNYEQYF | TGTGCCAGCAGCCTCAGGACTAGCGGAAACTACGAGCAGTACTTC
TRBJ2-1 | TRBD2 | TRBV11-2 | medium-sized | 17 | CASSLGKWLAGPDEQFF | TGTGCCAGCAGCTTAGGAAAGTGGCTAGCGGGGCCCGATGAGCAGTTCTTC
TRBJ1-1 | - | TRBV7-2 | many | 14 | CASSPVSRWTEAFF | TGTGCCAGCAGTCCGGTGAGCCGCTGGACTGAAGCTTTCTTT
TRBJ2-5 | TRBD1 | TRBV5-4 | many | 14 | CASSSNTGAETQYF | TGTGCCAGCAGTTCAAACACAGGGGCAGAGACCCAGTACTTC
TRBJ2-7 | - | TRBV20-1 | many | 13 | CSGKRWEPYEQYF | TGCAGTGGCAAACGTTGGGAGCCCTACGAGCAGTACTTC
TRBJ2-2 | - | TRBV11-2 | many | 15 | CASSFGGPNTGELFF | TGTGCCAGCAGCTTTGGGGGTCCGAACACCGGGGAGCTGTTTTTT
TRBJ2-1 | TRBD2 | TRBV7-2 | many | 17 | CASSLPPGSGRYNEQFF | TGTGCCAGCAGCTTACCTCCCGGGAGCGGGAGGTACAATGAGCAGTTCTTC
TRBJ2-7 | TRBD1 | TRBV20-1 | many | 14 | CSASRRQGSYEQYF | TGCAGTGCTTCCCGGAGACAGGGGTCCTACGAGCAGTACTTC
TRBJ2-1 | TRBD1 | TRBV28 | many | 21 | CASSFPPPQSDRDSYYNEQFF | TGTGCCAGCAGTTTCCCCCCCCCCCAAAGTGACCGGGACAGCTACTACAATGAGCAGTTCTTC
TRBJ2-2 | - | TRBV5-4 | many | 16 | CASSQDRTMNTGELFF | TGTGCCAGCAGCCAGGACCGAACTATGAACACCGGGGAGCTGTTTTTT
TRBJ2-3 | - | TRBV20-1 | many | 15 | CSASGTTKSTDTQYF | TGCAGTGCTAGTGGGACAACCAAGAGCACAGATACGCAGTATTTT
TRBJ2-3 | TRBD2 | TRBV6-5 | many | 14 | CASSTGTSGLTQYF | TGTGCCAGCAGTACCGGGACTAGCGGACTTACGCAGTATTTT
TRBJ2-3 | TRBD2 | TRBV7-2 | medium-sized | 16 | CASSFLAGGRTDTQYF | TGTGCCAGCAGCTTCTTAGCGGGAGGACGCACAGATACGCAGTATTTT
TRBJ2-1 | TRBD2 | TRBV7-8 | many | 18 | CASSLATAGGLPYNEQFF | TGTGCCAGCAGCTTGGCAACAGCGGGAGGGCTACCCTACAATGAGCAGTTCTTC
TRBJ2-1 | TRBD1 | TRBV20-1 | - | 16 | CSAEPATGIFYNEQFF | TGCAGTGCCGAACCGGCGACAGGGATCTTTTACAATGAGCAGTTCTTC
TRBJ2-7 | - | TRBV6-5 | many | 12 | CASTSASYEQYF | TGTGCCAGCACGAGCGCCTCCTACGAGCAGTACTTC
TRBJ2-7 | TRBD1 | TRBV19 | many | 14 | CASSDRGARYEQYF | TGTGCCAGTAGCGACAGGGGAGCTCGCTACGAGCAGTACTTC
TRBJ2-1 | TRBD1 | TRBV19 | many | 16 | CASSLQGEAAYNEQFF | TGTGCCAGTAGTCTACAGGGGGAAGCAGCCTACAATGAGCAGTTCTTC
TRBJ2-7 | - | TRBV20-1 | many | 14 | CSASHRAASYEQYF | TGCAGTGCTAGCCACAGGGCAGCCTCGTACGAGCAGTACTTC